The source of this T cell receptor (beta chain) is a study of cytomegalovirus exposure and HLA in healthy donors. Study as a whole: HLA-typed donors were the source of around 85 million unique TCRs held in an early data release.

V dropped 0 bases and J dropped 6 bases, with 11 bases sitting between them. CDR3 length: 14 residues. Germline-derived CDR1 and CDR2 are SGHRS and YFSETQ. Study results and caveats: Later, an analysis found that common viral pathogens appeared to be linked with several of the most significant clusters. Later analysis showed most CMV-associated TCR beta chains appearing HLA-restricted.

In regard to this clone: Its specificity is unknown.

PCR employed 60 Vbeta and 13 Jbeta primers. TCRdb keeps only in-frame clones here, not all; method: immunoSEQ multiplex PCR. The data hold 120,000 to 150,000 clones, with roughly four fifths observed a single time. The chain couples TRBV5-1 to TRBJ2-3, with a possible D match to TRBD1 (5 bases). The receptor comes from a man aged 40-49 years in good health and CMV-seropositive. Sequenced material: PBMCs. The CDR3 sequence: CASSLEQVPDTQYF. In DNA, the CDR3 is TGCGCCAGCAGCTTGGAACAGGTACCCGATACGCAGTATTTT. The entire variable domain, with the rest obtained from reference TRBV5-1 and TRBJ2-3, is as follows: KAGVTQTPRYLIKTRGQQVTLSCSPISGHRSVSWYQQTPGQGLQFLFEYFSETQRNKGNFPGRFSGRQFSNSRSEMNVSTLELGDSALYLCASSLEQVPDTQYFGPGTRLTVL.